This T cell receptor beta chain was sequenced in a study of blood T cell repertoires in COVID-19 (dated by TCRdb to about 2020). Looking at the study overall: Samples covering the acute and convalescent phases of COVID-19 were provided by collaborators in the United States, Italy and Spain. The prospective study material was composed of cDNA or gDNA derived from T cells, B-cell-depleted T cells, or PBMCs. Subjects who had been exposed to COVID-19, were actively infected with it, or had recovered from it provided the deeply sampled blood TCRbeta repertoires that made up the dataset. The repertoires were made available in a free public database intended to serve as a resource for research on the immune response to SARS-CoV-2. The samples were drawn from the first 160 participants of the ongoing ImmuneRACE study and from more than 1,000 subjects provided by 6 global collaborators. The sample metadata nearly always contained a de-identified subject ID, COVID-19 status, age in years and sex. Where HLA class I and class II types were available, the types were taken from metadata supplied by the sample provider, not from assay-based typing. Broad study findings and their caveats: Clinical and demographic metadata were provided uncurated, with the amount varying by source and participant.

Participants in the prospective study were aged roughly 18 to 89 years, lived in 24 United States geographic areas, and enrolled through a virtual design. Cohort assignment in the prospective study relied on participant-reported clinical history from a screening survey and a study questionnaire. Recovered participants in ImmuneRACE Cohort 3 were defined by two consecutive negative NP/OP PCR tests, clearance by a healthcare professional, or resolution of symptoms. In the prospective study, whole blood, serum and a nasopharyngeal or oropharyngeal swab were collected from each participant by mobile phlebotomists. Participants in the prospective study had the option to provide additional blood draws and questionnaires over a 2-month period. Before DNA extraction, prospective study blood samples were shipped either frozen or at room temperature. TCRbeta CDR3 regions were amplified from genomic DNA by means of the immunoSEQ Assay, a bias-controlled multiplex PCR. The study's processing was this. Within the assay, amplification of reference gene primers was used to estimate how many nucleated cells each sample contained. To quantify the absolute abundance of each unique TCRbeta CDR3 rearrangement, sequence reads were collapsed and filtered. For each sample, productive Simpson clonality was calculated as the square root of Simpson's diversity index over productive rearrangements. TCRdb re-hosts the immuneACCESS table, in-frame sequences only. Its copies lack some clones; in the studies checked, an unresolved V gene accounts for under half of them, and the cause for the rest is not known. Clone size and the V and J calls come from that table; the DNA yielded D and trimming. Present in this sample are 230,000 or so clones, 80% to 85% of which were seen just once. Of the sample, 3.4% falls within the top ten clones.

V lost 5 bases and J lost 4 bases; the stretch between them is 17 bases long. The CDR3 measures 16 amino acids from cysteine to phenylalanine. The kept DNA is CDR3 alone, 48 bases in frame from the first base. Reading the germline V gene (reference sequence) gives CDR1 MNHEY and CDR2 SMNVEV. As regards this clone: Its antigen remains undetermined. Base qualities are not at hand, and no much larger clone is one base apart.

Recombination linked TRBV27 to TRBJ2-2, with TRBD1 tentatively as D gene (5 bases match). The clonotype was recovered from a man in his forties or fifties who had recovered from COVID-19. Source material: PBMCs or T cells enriched from blood (not recorded which). The DNA sequence reads TGTGCCAGCAGTCCAGGTCAGGGCCGGGTCACCGGGGAGCTGTTTTTT. It translates to CASSPGQGRVTGELFF.